This note documents a single T cell receptor (beta chain) sequence. Its antigen is still unknown. The protocol was immunoSEQ multiplex PCR, while the TCRdb copy is restricted to in-frame clones and leaves out a portion. The sample shows roughly 72,000 clones, 84% of them seen only once. The CDR3 spans 16 residues. The ends were cut back, 8 bases at V and 9 bases at J, with 27 bases in the middle. Per the germline V gene, CDR1 is MNHEY and CDR2 is SMNVEV (reference sequence). This sample stems from a study of T cell clones after liver transplantation. Background on the study: Standard immunosuppression, with no induction, continued until 12-24 months after transplant. Overall study findings and caveats: Donor-reactive sequences fell more than third party-reactive ones, suggesting partial deletion. Graft donor-reactive T cells possibly entered the graft instead of undergoing deletion.

This chain uses TRBV27 with TRBJ2-3; TRBD2 is a possible D gene (6 bases). This specimen consisted of CD4+ T cells from blood, obtained roughly 50 months after liver transplant. This TCR derives from a human patient who received a liver transplant. The graft donor may be the source of some T cells. DNA for the CDR3: TGTGCCAGCCTCCCACGCTCGGGACTCGCAGTGGAGACGCAGTATTTT. This encodes CASLPRSGLAVETQYF.